The 26 T cell receptor beta chains below were found in one sample sequenced in a study of blood T cell repertoires in COVID-19. Profiling relied on immunoSEQ multiplex PCR, and the TCRdb table lists in-frame clones only, not all of them. The table lists hundreds of thousands of clones, about nine tenths of them singletons. The sequencing input was peripheral blood. The source is a woman aged 45-60 years with COVID-19, enrolled during active disease.

The chain links TRBV30 to TRBJ1-5, with 8 bases matching TRBD1. Germline CDR1 is GTSNPN and CDR2 is SVGIG (reference sequence). CDR3 length equals 15 residues. The V segment lost 3 bases and the J segment 4 bases; nucleotides outside the gene matches: 8. The CDR3 reads CAWSPTGGVNQPQHF. The CDR3 DNA is TGTGCCTGGAGCCCTACAGGGGGGGTTAATCAGCCCCAGCATTTT.

CDR3: CASSYEGQGSNEQYF. The CDR3 DNA reads TGTGCCAGCAGTTACGAGGGCCAGGGGTCTAATGAGCAGTACTTC. The gene calls are TRBV6-6 and TRBJ2-7; possibly TRBD1 for D (6 bases). Trimming removed 2 bases from V and 7 bases from J, with 18 bases in between. Germline assignment: CDR1 MNHNY and CDR2 SVGAGI (reference sequence). This CDR3 spans 15 amino acids.

The genes are TRBV5-5 and TRBJ2-3, with D maybe TRBD1 (6 bases). This CDR3 has 15 amino acids. Trimming took 4 bases from V and 2 from J, leaving 14 bases between them. The germline CDR1 and CDR2 sequences are SGHKS and YYEKEE (reference sequence). CDR3 sequence: CASSGRDRLTDTQYF. CDR3 DNA: TGTGCCAGCAGCGGGAGAGACAGGCTCACAGATACGCAGTATTTT.

V gene TRBV28 combines with J gene TRBJ1-1; no clear D. The V end lost 4 bases, the J end lost 0 bases, and 9 bases lay between the germline ends. Germline CDR1 reads MDHEN; CDR2 reads SYDVKM. CDR3 size: 14 residues. The CDR3 DNA reads as TGTGCCAGCAGTTCCCCGGGGTTGAACACTGAAGCTTTCTTT. Amino acid sequence: CASSSPGLNTEAFF.

The V and J genes are TRBV7-8 and TRBJ2-3; 10 bases map to TRBD2. The CDR3 spans 14 residues. Germline CDR1 and CDR2: SGHVS and FQNEAQ. J lost 9 bases, V lost 5 bases, and 8 bases had no gene match. The CDR3 region is CASSAGTSEGTQYF. The CDR3 nucleotides read TGTGCCAGCAGCGCTGGGACTAGCGAGGGCACGCAGTATTTT.

The gene calls are TRBV5-1 and TRBJ2-7; possibly TRBD2 for D (6 bases). This CDR3 comprises 14 residues. Germline CDR1 SGHRS, CDR2 YFSETQ. V lost 5 bases, J lost 0 bases, and 12 bases lay in between. In nucleotides, the CDR3 is TGCGCCAGCAGACGGGACTTGAGCTCCTACGAGCAGTACTTC. Amino acid sequence: CASRRDLSSYEQYF.

The rearrangement joins TRBV30 to TRBJ1-1; no reliable D call. CDR1 GTSNPN and CDR2 SVGIG come from the germline V gene (reference sequence). The CDR3 spans 10 residues. Trimming removed 7 bases from V and 3 bases from J, with 6 bases in between. This CDR3 is CASRDTEAFF. The DNA of the CDR3 is TGTGCCTCACGGGACACTGAAGCTTTCTTT.

The chain carries TRBV6-2 or TRBV6-3 and TRBJ2-1; D is perhaps TRBD1 (6 bases). CDR3 size: 16 residues. CDR1 is MNHEY, CDR2 SVGEGT, per germline. V was cut by 2 bases and J by 5 bases, with 16 bases left in between. The CDR3 loop reads CASSYDRSRLNNEQFF. The CDR3, as DNA: TGTGCCAGCAGTTACGACAGGAGTAGACTTAACAATGAGCAGTTCTTC.

This chain connects TRBV16 to TRBJ1-2, with 7 nucleotides matching TRBD1. The V gene end was trimmed by 6 bases and the J gene end by 8 bases; junction bases not matched to a gene: 12. Germline V gene sequence: CDR1 KGHSY, CDR2 FQNENV. CDR3 size: 14 residues. The CDR3 coding sequence is TGTGCCAGCAGTCGGACAGGAGAGGTCGGAGGCTACACCTTC. Translating gives CASSRTGEVGGYTF. Full variable domain (missing parts from reference TRBV16 and TRBJ1-2): GEEVAQTPKHLVRGEGQKAKLYCAPIKGHSYVFWYQQVLKNEFKFLISFQNENVFDETGMPKERFSAKCLPNSPCSLEIQATKLEDSAVYFCASSRTGEVGGYTFGSGTRLTVV.

This rearrangement joins TRBV7-9 to TRBJ2-2, with 11 nucleotides matching TRBD2. Losses at the gene ends were 5 bases for V and 2 bases for J; bases not matched to a gene: 10. Germline V gene sequence: CDR1 SEHNR, CDR2 FQNEAQ (reference sequence). The length of the CDR3 is 18 residues. The CDR3 nucleotides read TGTGCCAGCAGCCCCCTAAGTACTAGCGGGAGAAACACCGGGGAGCTGTTTTTT. Its translation: CASSPLSTSGRNTGELFF. Using reference TRBV7-9 and TRBJ2-2 for the parts outside the CDR3, the full variable domain is DTGVSQNPRHKITKRGQNVTFRCDPISEHNRLYWYRQTLGQGPEFLTYFQNEAQLEKSRLLSDRFSAERPKGSFSTLEIQRTEQGDSAMYLCASSPLSTSGRNTGELFFGEGSRLTVL.

The V and J genes are TRBV19 and TRBJ1-3, with D uncertain. Per the germline V gene, CDR1 is LNHDA and CDR2 is SQIVND (reference sequence). The germline V and J ends were trimmed by 6 bases and 1 base, with 10 bases remaining between them. The CDR3 length is 14 residues. The CDR3 protein is CASRDSGSGNTIYF. The CDR3 DNA sequence: TGTGCCAGTAGAGATTCAGGATCTGGAAACACCATATATTTT.

This chain links TRBV30 with TRBJ2-7, with 7 bases lining up with TRBD2. Germline CDR1 and CDR2: GTSNPN and SVGIG (reference sequence). V shed 0 bases and J 6 bases; nucleotides not matched to a gene: 5. This CDR3 comprises 13 residues. The CDR3 coding sequence is TGTGCCTGGAGTGTTCGGCGGGAGAGCGAGCAGTACTTC. Its translation: CAWSVRRESEQYF.

This clone has just a few counts. V usage is TRBV4-2 and J usage is TRBJ1-1; D may be TRBD1 (5 bases). The CDR3 covers 15 residues. Germline CDR1 LGHNA, CDR2 YNFKEQ. The V end lost 0 bases, the J end lost 1 base, and 9 bases lay between the germline ends. The CDR3 DNA reads TGTGCCAGCAGCCAAGAACGCGGGGGGAACACTGAAGCTTTCTTT. This encodes CASSQERGGNTEAFF.

This clone occurred once. The chain uses TRBV19 and TRBJ2-5, with a possible D match to TRBD2 (6 bases). The CDR3 loop spans 13 amino acids. The V gene lost 3 bases and the J gene lost 4 bases, with 9 bases spanning the gap. Germline assignment: CDR1 LNHDA and CDR2 SQIVND (reference sequence). This chain's CDR3 is CASSILGGETQYF. CDR3 nucleotide sequence: TGTGCCAGTAGTATTCTGGGGGGAGAGACCCAGTACTTC. The whole variable domain, remainder taken from reference TRBV19 and TRBJ2-5, is DGGITQSPKYLFRKEGQNVTLSCEQNLNHDAMYWYRQDPGQGLRLIYYSQIVNDFQKGDIAEGYSVSREKKESFPLTVTSAQKNPTAFYLCASSILGGETQYFGPGTRLLVL.

CDR3 DNA sequence: TGCGCCAGCCAAGCAGCGGATTCCTACAATGAGCAGTTCTTC. Its protein product is CASQAADSYNEQFF. The gene calls are TRBV5-1 and TRBJ2-1; weak D call: TRBD2 (5 bases). Germline V lookup: CDR1 SGHRS, CDR2 YFSETQ. Between the trimmed V and J ends, which lost 7 bases and 1 base, there was a span of 12 bases. CDR3 length equals 14 residues.

The rearrangement joins TRBV30 to TRBJ2-2; D is unresolved. The V end was cut by 5 bases, the J end by 1 base, with 5 bases between. Germline assignment: CDR1 GTSNPN and CDR2 SVGIG (reference sequence). This CDR3 region has 12 residues. The CDR3 region is CAWAGNTGELFF. The DNA of the CDR3 is TGTGCCTGGGCAGGGAACACCGGGGAGCTGTTTTTT.

The chain couples TRBV7-2 to TRBJ1-1; no clear D gene. Deletions cut 5 bases from V and 3 bases from J, with 10 bases between. Per the germline V gene, CDR1 is SGHTA and CDR2 is FQGNSA. CDR3 length: 13 amino acids. The CDR3 DNA reads TGTGCCAGCAGCCAGTCAGGCTACACTGAAGCTTTCTTT. It codes for CASSQSGYTEAFF.

This clone was detected a few times. The chain combines TRBV5-8 with TRBJ2-2; no clear D gene. Trimming took 0 bases from V and 6 from J, leaving 6 bases between them. The CDR3 contains 13 residues. Germline lookup yields CDR1 SGHTS and CDR2 YDEGEE. The CDR3 DNA sequence: TGTGCCAGCAGCTTGGTGCAGTCCGGGGAGCTGTTTTTT. Translation gives CASSLVQSGELFF.

The genes are TRBV6-1 and TRBJ1-4; a possible D gene is TRBD1 (6 bases). The CDR3 has 15 amino acids. CDR1 and CDR2 from the germline V gene are MNHNS and SASEGT. V gave up 2 bases and J gave up 6 bases, with 13 bases separating them. CDR3 protein: CASSESQGWDEKLFF. The CDR3 DNA sequence: TGTGCCAGCAGTGAATCACAGGGATGGGATGAAAAACTGTTTTTT.

The rearrangement joins TRBV3-1 (or the pseudogene TRBV3-2) to TRBJ2-5, with TRBD2 as a possible D gene (5 bases). The ends were cut back, 4 bases at V and 7 bases at J, with 16 bases in the middle. Germline V CDR1 and CDR2: LGHDT, YNNKEL (reference sequence). This CDR3 is 14 amino acids long. The CDR3 protein is CASSPEKKDWTQYF. For the CDR3, the DNA is TGTGCCAGCAGCCCAGAAAAAAAGGACTGGACCCAGTACTTC.

The V call is TRBV27, the J call TRBJ1-4, with 11 bases matching TRBD1. V gave up 10 bases and J gave up 3 bases; unmatched junction bases: 16. This CDR3 region has 18 residues. CDR1 and CDR2 from the germline V gene are MNHEY and SMNVEV (reference sequence). The CDR3 loop is CATKPRTGGASANEKLFF. The CDR3 DNA sequence: TGTGCCACCAAGCCACGGACAGGGGGCGCATCTGCTAATGAAAAACTGTTTTTT.

This chain joins TRBV9 and TRBJ2-2; 9 nucleotides agree with TRBD1. V lost 2 bases, J lost 1 base, and 9 bases stayed unmatched. This CDR3 spans 18 amino acids. The germline gives CDR1 SGDLS, CDR2 YYNGEE. The CDR3 DNA reads TGTGCCAGCAGCGTCCGGGACAGGGTTTCGAGGAACACCGGGGAGCTGTTTTTT. Translated, it gives CASSVRDRVSRNTGELFF.

The chain uses TRBV3-1 (or the pseudogene TRBV3-2) and TRBJ1-1; 9 nucleotides line up with TRBD1. Losses at the gene ends were 5 bases for V and 5 bases for J; bases not matched to a gene: 9. Germline CDR1 is LGHDT and CDR2 is YNNKEL (reference sequence). CDR3 length: 15 residues. CDR3 nucleotide sequence: TGTGCCAGCAGCTCCGGGACAGGGAAAGATACTGAAGCTTTCTTT. This sequence encodes CASSSGTGKDTEAFF.

The V gene is TRBV4-3, the J gene TRBJ2-4, with 7 bases identical to TRBD2. Germline values: CDR1 LGHNA, CDR2 YSLEER. V lost 3 bases and J lost 9; bases outside the gene matches: 8. The CDR3 contains 14 residues. In DNA form, the CDR3 reads TGCGCCAGCAGCCAGGCTGCGGGGAGGGGCATTCAGTACTTC. Translation gives CASSQAAGRGIQYF.

The chain links TRBV7-8 to TRBJ1-5, with 8 bases that match TRBD1. The CDR3 runs 17 residues. Germline V gene data show CDR1 as SGHVS and CDR2 as FQNEAQ. The J segment lost 6 bases and the V segment lost 1 base, leaving 11 bases of the junction unmatched. Written as DNA, the CDR3 is TGTGCCAGCAGCTTAGAAGCAGGGGGCGTCTTACGTCAGCCCCAGCATTTT. Amino acid sequence: CASSLEAGGVLRQPQHF.

This chain uses TRBV27 with TRBJ1-2, with D perhaps matching TRBD1 (5 bases). The CDR3 runs to 15 residues. V lost 8 bases to trimming and J lost 1 base, with 17 bases between them. Germline values: CDR1 MNHEY, CDR2 SMNVEV (reference sequence). The CDR3: CASARDRSYNYGYTF. The CDR3 region has the DNA TGTGCCAGCGCCCGAGACAGATCATATAACTATGGCTACACCTTC.